There are a few counts of the clone carrying this TCR beta chain. Only in-frame clones appear in the TCRdb table, and some are missing; sequencing was by immunoSEQ multiplex PCR. Among approximately 210,000 clones, around 84% were seen once, and the ten largest hold 8% to 11%. These data are taken from a study of blood T cell repertoires in COVID-19. With 6 bases clipped from V and 7 bases from J, the junction kept 12 bases outside the gene matches. CDR3 length equals 15 residues. The germline gives CDR1 SNHLY, CDR2 FYNNEI. The receptor's source is a woman of 80 years or more with COVID-19, enrolled during active disease. Material for sequencing was peripheral blood. The chain recombines TRBV2 with TRBJ1-2; the match to TRBD1 covers 9 bases. This CDR3 reads CASSAGTGSFGGYTF. The CDR3 region has the DNA TGTGCCAGCAGCGCCGGGACAGGGAGCTTTGGTGGCTACACCTTC.